The next 2 T cell receptor beta chains were all read from a single sample in a study of T cell responses to AZD1222 COVID-19 vaccine. Sequencing used immunoSEQ multiplex PCR; TCRdb keeps in-frame clones, though not all of them. The sample lists some 170,000 clones, roughly 94% seen once, with about 4.6% in the top ten. The source was peripheral blood, collected 28 days after the second AZD1222 dose. All receptors derive from an adult who received the AZD1222 COVID-19 vaccine.

This clone was counted once. The rearrangement links TRBV5-1 to TRBJ2-5, with D uncertain. Germline values: CDR1 SGHRS, CDR2 YFSETQ. V lost 4 bases and J lost 0, with 4 bases in between. This CDR3 is 12 amino acids long. The CDR3 sequence: CASSGDQETQYF. CDR3 bases: TGCGCCAGCAGCGGGGACCAAGAGACCCAGTACTTC.

This chain links TRBV7-8 with TRBJ2-1, with a possible D match to TRBD2 (5 bases). V lost 0 bases, J lost 7 bases, and 22 bases lay in between. The germline V gene has CDR1 SGHVS and CDR2 FQNEAQ. CDR3 size: 18 residues. This CDR3 reads CASSLARRLQTHRNEQFF. CDR3 sequence (DNA): TGTGCCAGCAGCTTAGCGCGGAGACTACAAACACACCGAAATGAGCAGTTCTTC. Based on the CDR3 plus reference TRBV7-8 and TRBJ2-1, the full variable domain is GAGVSQSPRYKVAKRGQDVALRCDPISGHVSLFWYQQALGQGPEFLTYFQNEAQLDKSGLPSDRFFAERPEGSVSTLKIQRTQQEDSAVYLCASSLARRLQTHRNEQFFGPGTRLTVL.